This TCR beta chain was recorded in a study of T cells in women clearing cervical HPV infection. Across the study: Case blood drawn at lesion detection; control blood after infection cleared. Study findings and constraints: TRBV6-7 abundance was lower in cases than controls (around 0.1% versus 0.15%). Repertoire richness, not evenness, was significantly elevated in CIN3+ cases versus controls.

Profiling relied on immunoSEQ multiplex PCR, and the TCRdb table lists in-frame clones only, not all of them. Its table lists fewer than 30,000 clones. Points on this clone: No antigen is known for it. The CDR3 end lies 3 residues beyond the end of the read and is filled in from the germline J gene.

The germline gives CDR1 SNHLY, CDR2 FYNNEI. The germline V and J ends were trimmed by 6 bases and 4 bases, with 15 bases remaining between them. The CDR3 has 14 amino acids. This clonotype was obtained from a woman between 18 and 70 years old with a cervical HPV16 infection that either progressed to CIN3+ or cleared (not recorded which). The genes are TRBV2 and TRBJ1-2, with D perhaps TRBD1 (6 bases). The material sequenced was blood buffy coat. CDR3: CASSGQSTTYGYTF. The CDR3 bases that were read are TGTGCCAGCAGCGGACAGTCAACCACCTATGGC.